Listed here are 20 T cell receptor beta chains from one sample, sequenced in a study of human T cells and chemical hapten exposure (dated by TCRdb to about 2021). This specimen's time point label, per the study, means: healthy volunteer bleed at 2 weeks. Total RNA was isolated from unfractionated whole blood collected in Tempus Blood RNA tubes. Receptors were amplified or captured by RACE. Data came from a NextSeq 500. TCRdb trimmed public reads at Q25 via fastp, called clones via MiXCR and kept in-frame beta chains. Each CDR3 protein appears once, grouped with its most common genes and DNA. The sample table lists approximately 97,000 distinct CDR3 sequences, about 8.6% of them with a count of one. 2.5% to 3% of the sample is held by the ten biggest clonotypes. Specimen: whole blood. The receptor set was obtained from a female donor in good health. Some clones in this sample may be carry-over from other donors' samples.

This clonotype was counted at least ten times. V usage is TRBV29-1 and J usage is TRBJ1-1; unclear D gene. The germline V gene encodes CDR1 SQVTM and CDR2 ANQGSEA. The CDR3 consists of 12 residues. V was pared by 0 bases and J by 7 bases, with 9 bases between. CDR3 DNA: TGCAGCGTTGAAGATGTATGGCGTGAAGCTTTCTTT. Translation gives CSVEDVWREAFF.

This clonotype was observed a handful of times. J is TRBJ2-7 and V is TRBV10-2; 7 nucleotides align to TRBD1. CDR3 length: 16 residues. The germline V gene encodes CDR1 WSHSY and CDR2 SAAADI. J was trimmed by 4 bases and V by 6 bases; bases with no gene match: 15. In DNA, the CDR3 is TGCGCCAGCAGAGATTCGTCAGGGGGTTTAGCTTACGAGCAGTACTTC. It encodes CASRDSSGGLAYEQYF.

The table lists this clonotype with many counts. CDR3 sequence: CSVELGLSKVEQFF. The CDR3 region has the DNA TGCAGCGTTGAATTGGGACTTTCCAAAGTTGAGCAGTTCTTC. The V and J genes are TRBV29-1 and TRBJ2-1, with a weak D call TRBD2 (6 bases). Trimming pared 2 bases from V and 9 bases from J, leaving 17 bases between. Germline V gene lookup returns CDR1 SQVTM and CDR2 ANQGSEA. This CDR3 comprises 14 residues.

This chain joins TRBV28 and TRBJ2-2; the match to TRBD2 covers 12 bases. V was pared by 3 bases and J by 7 bases, with 3 bases of the junction left unmatched. The length of the CDR3 is 15 residues. Germline loops: CDR1 MDHEN, CDR2 SYDVKM. The CDR3 DNA sequence: TGTGCCAGCAGTTTCGGGGGACTAGCGGGCGGGGAGCTGTTTTTT. It specifies CASSFGGLAGGELFF.

The table lists this clonotype with a few counts. The genes are TRBV12-3 or TRBV12-4 and TRBJ2-7; 9 bases line up with TRBD1. V trimming: 5 bases; J trimming: 5 bases; junction bases outside the gene matches: 4. The CDR3 sequence is 13 residues long. The CDR3 spells CASSVHRGHEQYF. CDR3 bases: TGTGCCAGCAGTGTCCACAGGGGGCACGAGCAGTACTTC.

This clonotype was seen at least ten times. The chain combines TRBV10-3 with TRBJ2-6, with D perhaps matching TRBD1 or TRBD2 (5 bases each). The V end lost 3 bases, the J end lost 2 bases, and 8 bases lay between the germline ends. CDR1 ENHRY and CDR2 SYGVKD come from the germline V gene. The CDR3 totals 15 residues. CDR3 in amino acids: CAISDLGAGANVLTF. CDR3 DNA: TGTGCCATCAGTGATCTGGGGGCTGGGGCCAACGTCCTGACTTTC.

This chain links TRBV28 with TRBJ2-1; either TRBD1 or TRBD2 may supply D (7 bases each). This CDR3 is 17 amino acids long. V was pared by 2 bases and J by 9 bases, with 23 bases between. Germline CDR1 MDHEN, CDR2 SYDVKM. In DNA form, the CDR3 reads TGTGCCAGCAGTTTACCCAGGGGGGACTACCTTTCCGGTGAGCAGTTCTTC. This translates into CASSLPRGDYLSGEQFF.

This clonotype was picked up a small number of times. J is TRBJ1-5 and V is TRBV20-1; D gene ambiguous. This CDR3 is built from 14 residues. V lost 6 bases and J lost 4, with 16 bases in between. Per germline, CDR1 DFQATT and CDR2 SNEGSKA (reference sequence). In DNA, the CDR3 is TGCAGTGCCATTTCCGGACGGGTTAATCAGCCCCAGCATTTT. Protein product: CSAISGRVNQPQHF.

This sequence joins TRBV28 and TRBJ1-2, with a tentative D call TRBD1 (5 bases). Germline V gene sequence: CDR1 MDHEN, CDR2 SYDVKM. This CDR3 has 14 residues. Trimming took off 6 bases at V and 4 bases at J, with 15 bases between the two ends. Here the CDR3 DNA reads TGTGCCAGCAGAGTTTCGGGGCTTGCCTATGGCTACACCTTC. Translating gives CASRVSGLAYGYTF.

This chain joins TRBV9 and TRBJ1-1, with 7 bases matching TRBD1. Trimming cost V 6 bases and J 2 bases; bases outside gene matches: 7. Germline V gives CDR1 SGDLS, CDR2 YYNGEE. The CDR3 has 14 amino acids. DNA of the CDR3: TGTGCCAGCACTCCGACAGGGACAAACACTGAAGCTTTCTTT. This codes for CASTPTGTNTEAFF.

Comment on this clonotype: A much larger clone sits a single nucleotide away, making a read error possible. The chain carries TRBV9 and TRBJ2-1; possible D gene TRBD2, 6 bases. The CDR3 has 17 residues. Between the trimmed V and J ends, which lost 0 bases and 7 bases, there was a span of 20 bases. Germline-derived CDR1 and CDR2 are SGDLS and YYNGEE. DNA of the CDR3: TGTGCCAGCAGCGTAGTCGCCCCAGTGGGAGGCAAAAATGAGCAGTTCTTC. Protein sequence: CASSVVAPVGGKNEQFF.

The sample holds many counts of this clonotype. This CDR3 reads CAIKESYNSPLHF. The CDR3 DNA is TGTGCTATCAAGGAGTCCTATAATTCACCCCTCCACTTT. This chain uses TRBV2 with TRBJ1-6; D is ambiguous. Germline V lookup: CDR1 SNHLY, CDR2 FYNNEI. The CDR3 spans 13 residues. Complete variable domain (other parts from reference TRBV2 and TRBJ1-6): EPEVTQTPSHQVTQMGQEVILRCVPISNHLYFYWYRQILGQKVEFLVSFYNNEISEKSEIFDDQFSVERPDGSNFTLKIRSTKLEDSAMYFCAIKESYNSPLHFGNGTRLTVT.

This clonotype has just a few counts. CDR3 amino acids: CSARDAIGDTEAFF. The CDR3 bases are TGCAGTGCTAGAGACGCGATAGGGGACACTGAAGCTTTCTTT. The rearrangement joins TRBV20-1 to TRBJ1-1; the D gene is possibly TRBD1 (5 bases). Trimming removed 0 bases from V and 3 bases from J, with 11 bases in between. The CDR3 consists of 14 residues. Germline CDR1 reads DFQATT; CDR2 reads SNEGSKA (reference sequence).

The sample holds many counts of this clonotype. The chain uses TRBV2 and TRBJ1-6; unclear D gene. This CDR3 has 11 residues. CDR1 is SNHLY and CDR2 is FYNNEI in the germline V gene. V dropped 3 bases and J dropped 9 bases, with 3 bases sitting between them. The CDR3 bases are TGTGCCAGCAGTGAGGTTTCACCCCTCCACTTT. It encodes CASSEVSPLHF.

This clonotype was seen a few times. This rearrangement joins TRBV6-2 or TRBV6-3 to TRBJ1-5, with D uncertain. The CDR3 runs to 17 residues. Per the germline V gene, CDR1 is MNHEY and CDR2 is SVGEGT. Trimming removed 0 bases from V and 1 base from J, with 13 bases in between. The DNA of the CDR3 is TGTGCCAGCAGTTACTCAAAAAAAGGGATGAGCAATCAGCCCCAGCATTTT. Amino acids: CASSYSKKGMSNQPQHF.

The rearrangement links TRBV28 to TRBJ2-2; D not resolved. CDR1 MDHEN and CDR2 SYDVKM come from the germline V gene. Trimming removed 2 bases at V and 2 bases at J, with 9 bases between. This CDR3 comprises 15 residues. In DNA, the CDR3 is TGTGCCAGCAGTTTACCGGTCTCCAACACCGGGGAGCTGTTTTTT. Residues: CASSLPVSNTGELFF.

V is TRBV6-2 or TRBV6-3 and J is TRBJ1-1; D might be TRBD1 (5 bases). Trimming took off 6 bases at V and 12 bases at J, with 11 bases between the two ends. The CDR3 spans 10 residues. In germline, CDR1 is MNHEY, CDR2 SVGEGT. The CDR3 region is CASRDIHPFF. DNA of the CDR3: TGTGCCAGCAGGGACATCCACCCTTTCTTT.

The genes are TRBV4-1 and TRBJ2-1; D unclear. Germline V gene lookup returns CDR1 MGHRA and CDR2 YSYEKL. This CDR3 spans 16 amino acids. The V end was cut by 1 base, the J end by 0 bases, with 10 bases between. CDR3 bases: TGCGCCAGCAGCCAAGGACCGCAGAGCTCCTACAATGAGCAGTTCTTC. Its protein product is CASSQGPQSSYNEQFF.

Ten or more counts support this clonotype. This rearrangement joins TRBV3-1 to TRBJ2-6, with D unclear. Trimming took off 1 base at V and 0 bases at J, with 7 bases between the two ends. This CDR3 region has 16 residues. CDR1 and CDR2 from the germline V gene are LGHDT and YNNKEL (reference sequence). The DNA for the CDR3 is TGTGCCAGCAGCCAAGGGGGAAGCTCTGGGGCCAACGTCCTGACTTTC. Translation: CASSQGGSSGANVLTF.

This clonotype appeared many times. The chain couples TRBV20-1 to TRBJ1-3; D uncertain. The V end was cut by 4 bases, the J end by 0 bases, with 7 bases between. This CDR3 spans 13 amino acids. Germline CDR1 DFQATT, CDR2 SNEGSKA (reference sequence). Written as DNA, the CDR3 is TGCAGTGCTAAACACCACTCTGGAAACACCATATATTTT. Translating it yields CSAKHHSGNTIYF.